This record covers a single T cell receptor beta chain. What antigen it recognizes has not been identified. Base qualities are missing; no much larger clone stands one base away. TCRbeta CDR3 regions were amplified from genomic DNA using the immunoSEQ Assay, a bias-controlled multiplex PCR. As for the original processing: The number of nucleated cells in each sample was estimated by amplification of reference gene primers within the assay. To quantify the absolute abundance of each unique TCRbeta CDR3 rearrangement, sequence reads were collapsed and filtered. For each sample, productive Simpson clonality was calculated as the square root of Simpson's diversity index across productive rearrangements. This immuneACCESS table, as held by TCRdb, lists in-frame sequences with V and J called but not all clones. Of the missing ones, under half trace to an unresolved V gene in checked studies; the others have no known cause. The DNA gave D and trimming, while V, J and clone size come from that table. The sample data list fewer than 200,000 clones, and approximately 87% of these were observed just once. The top ten hold roughly 20% of the sample.

The data were obtained in a study of blood T cell repertoires in COVID-19 (dated by TCRdb to between 2020 and 2021). For the wider study: The collaborator samples originated in the United States, Italy and Spain and spanned the acute and convalescent phases of COVID-19. The material from the prospective study consisted of cDNA or gDNA derived from T cells, B-cell-depleted T cells, or PBMCs. Deeply sampled blood TCRbeta repertoires from subjects exposed to, actively infected with, or recovered from COVID-19 were included in the dataset. A freely available public database, intended as a resource for researchers studying the immune response to SARS-CoV-2, is where the repertoires were released. The samples were drawn from two sources: the first 160 participants of the ongoing ImmuneRACE study, and some 1,300 subjects contributed by 6 global collaborators. The sample metadata nearly always contained a de-identified subject ID, COVID-19 status, age in years and sex. Where available, HLA class I and class II types were obtained from metadata supplied by the sample provider rather than from assay-based typing. General findings and caveats noted by the study authors: The quantity of clinical and demographic metadata differed by source and by participant and was supplied without curation.

The CDR3, from cysteine to phenylalanine, totals 14 residues. The DNA shown is the 42-base CDR3, in frame from base 1. Compared with germline, V lacks 7 bases and J lacks 1 base; bases without a gene match: 4. CDR1 and CDR2 were assigned from the germline V gene as SGHTA and FQGNSA. Each collaborating institution followed its own protocols to collect whole blood in K2EDTA tubes. Collaborator samples were shipped for TCRbeta analysis as frozen whole blood, isolated PBMCs, or DNA extracted from either sample type. This sequence uses TRBV7-2 and TRBJ2-7, and 10 junction bases match TRBD1. The TCR was taken from a man between 65 and 80 years old with active or convalescent COVID-19. The specimen sequenced was peripheral blood. The DNA reads as follows: TGTGCCAGCAATCGGGACAGGGGATCCTACGAGCAGTACTTC. Translation gives CASNRDRGSYEQYF.